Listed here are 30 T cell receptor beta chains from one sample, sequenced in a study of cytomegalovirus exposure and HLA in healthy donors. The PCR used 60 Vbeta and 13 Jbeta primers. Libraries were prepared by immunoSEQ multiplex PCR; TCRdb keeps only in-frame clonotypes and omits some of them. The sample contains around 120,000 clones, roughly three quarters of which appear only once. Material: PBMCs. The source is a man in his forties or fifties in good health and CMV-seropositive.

CDR3 sequence: CASSESTGYGYTF. The DNA for the CDR3 is TGCGCCAGCAGTGAATCGACAGGCTATGGCTACACCTTC. The gene calls are TRBV10-1 and TRBJ1-2; a weak D match, TRBD1 (6 bases). The CDR3 contains 13 residues. V lost 3 bases and J 4 bases, leaving 9 bases between the germline ends. Germline lookup yields CDR1 WNHNN and CDR2 SYGVQD (reference sequence).

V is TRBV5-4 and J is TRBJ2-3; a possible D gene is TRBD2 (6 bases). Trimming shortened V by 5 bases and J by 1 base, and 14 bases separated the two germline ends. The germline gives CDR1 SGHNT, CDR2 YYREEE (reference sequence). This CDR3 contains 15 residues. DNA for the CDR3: TGTGCCAGCAGACTGCGGGAAACCGGCACAGATACGCAGTATTTT. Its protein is CASRLRETGTDTQYF.

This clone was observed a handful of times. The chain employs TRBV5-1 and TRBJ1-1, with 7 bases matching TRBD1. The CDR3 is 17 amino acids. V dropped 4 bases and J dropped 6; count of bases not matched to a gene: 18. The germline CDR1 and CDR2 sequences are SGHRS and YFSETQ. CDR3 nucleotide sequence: TGCGCCAGCAGCCTTGGACAGGCGGAATGGGATCGGTCTGAAGCTTTCTTT. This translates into CASSLGQAEWDRSEAFF.

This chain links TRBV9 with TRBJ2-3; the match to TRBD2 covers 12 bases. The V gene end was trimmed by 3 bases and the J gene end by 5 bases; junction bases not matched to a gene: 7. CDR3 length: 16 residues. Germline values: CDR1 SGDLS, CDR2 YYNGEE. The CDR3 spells CASSATTSGRGDTQYF. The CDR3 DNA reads TGTGCCAGCAGCGCGACGACTAGCGGGAGAGGAGATACGCAGTATTTT.

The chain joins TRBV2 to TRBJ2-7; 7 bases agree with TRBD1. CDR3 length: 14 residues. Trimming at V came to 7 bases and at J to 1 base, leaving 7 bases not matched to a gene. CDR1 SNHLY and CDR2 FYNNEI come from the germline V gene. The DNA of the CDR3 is TGTGCCAGCAAGGTATCAGGGGGTTCCTACGAGCAGTACTTC. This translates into CASKVSGGSYEQYF.

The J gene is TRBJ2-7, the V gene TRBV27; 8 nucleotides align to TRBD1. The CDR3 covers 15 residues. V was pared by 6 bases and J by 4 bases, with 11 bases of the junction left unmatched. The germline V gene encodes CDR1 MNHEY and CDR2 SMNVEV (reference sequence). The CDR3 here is CASSGGQGARYEQYF. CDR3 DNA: TGTGCCAGCAGCGGCGGGCAGGGGGCGCGATACGAGCAGTACTTC.

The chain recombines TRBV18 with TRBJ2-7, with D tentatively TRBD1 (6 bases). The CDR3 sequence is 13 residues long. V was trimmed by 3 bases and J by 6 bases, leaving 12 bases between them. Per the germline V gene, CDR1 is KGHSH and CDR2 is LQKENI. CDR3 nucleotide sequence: TGTGCCAGCTCACCTACAAGGGGGTCCGAGCAGTACGTC. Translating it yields CASSPTRGSEQYV.

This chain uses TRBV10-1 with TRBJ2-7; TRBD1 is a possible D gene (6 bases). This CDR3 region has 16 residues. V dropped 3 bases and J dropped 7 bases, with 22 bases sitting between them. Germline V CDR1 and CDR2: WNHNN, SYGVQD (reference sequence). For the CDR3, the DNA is TGCGCCAGCAGTGATGGGGGAGAAGGGGGTTTTTGGGAGCAGTACTTC. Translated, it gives CASSDGGEGGFWEQYF.

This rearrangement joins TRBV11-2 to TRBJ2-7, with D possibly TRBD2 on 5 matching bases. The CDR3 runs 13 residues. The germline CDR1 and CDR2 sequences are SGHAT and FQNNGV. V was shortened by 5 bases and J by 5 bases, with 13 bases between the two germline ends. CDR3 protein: CASSLRGSNEQYF. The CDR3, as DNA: TGTGCCAGCAGCCTCAGAGGGAGTAACGAGCAGTACTTC.

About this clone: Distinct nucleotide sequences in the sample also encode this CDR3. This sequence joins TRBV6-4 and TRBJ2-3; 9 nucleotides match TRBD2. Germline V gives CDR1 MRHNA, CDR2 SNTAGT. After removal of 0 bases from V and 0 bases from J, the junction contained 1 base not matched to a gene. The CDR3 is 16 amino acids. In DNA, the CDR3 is TGTGCCAGCAGTGACTCGGCGGGAGGGAGCACAGATACGCAGTATTTT. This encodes CASSDSAGGSTDTQYF.

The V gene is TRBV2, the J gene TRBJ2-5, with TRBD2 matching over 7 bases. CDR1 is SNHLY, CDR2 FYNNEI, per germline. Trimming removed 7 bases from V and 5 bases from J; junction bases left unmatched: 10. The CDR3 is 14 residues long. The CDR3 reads CASNPGEGFETQYF. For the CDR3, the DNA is TGTGCCAGCAACCCGGGGGAGGGATTTGAGACCCAGTACTTC.

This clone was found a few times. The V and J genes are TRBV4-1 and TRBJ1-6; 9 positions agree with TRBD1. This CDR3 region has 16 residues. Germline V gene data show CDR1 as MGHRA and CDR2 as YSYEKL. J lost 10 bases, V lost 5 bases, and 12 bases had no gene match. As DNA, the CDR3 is TGCGCCAGCAGCTCACTGCCGGGACAGGGCGTATCACCCCTCCACTTT. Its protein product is CASSSLPGQGVSPLHF.

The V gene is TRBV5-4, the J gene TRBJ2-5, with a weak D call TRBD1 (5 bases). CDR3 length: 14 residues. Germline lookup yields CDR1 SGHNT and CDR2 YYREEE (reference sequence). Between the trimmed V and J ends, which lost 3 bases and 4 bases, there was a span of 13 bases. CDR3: CASSSASRGETQYF. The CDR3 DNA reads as TGTGCCAGCAGCTCTGCGTCTAGGGGAGAGACCCAGTACTTC.

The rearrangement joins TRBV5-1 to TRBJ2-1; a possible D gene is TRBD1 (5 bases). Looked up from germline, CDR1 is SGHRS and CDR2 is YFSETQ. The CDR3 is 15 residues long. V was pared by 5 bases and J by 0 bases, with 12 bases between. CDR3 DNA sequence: TGCGCCAGCAGGCAGGGTCCGAGCTCCTACAATGAGCAGTTCTTC. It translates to CASRQGPSSYNEQFF.

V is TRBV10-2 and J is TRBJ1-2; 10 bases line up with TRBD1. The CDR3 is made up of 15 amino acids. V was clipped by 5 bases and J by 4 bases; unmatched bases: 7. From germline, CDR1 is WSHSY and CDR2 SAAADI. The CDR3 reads CASSTTGTGVYGYTF. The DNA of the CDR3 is TGCGCCAGCAGTACCACCGGGACAGGGGTCTATGGCTACACCTTC.

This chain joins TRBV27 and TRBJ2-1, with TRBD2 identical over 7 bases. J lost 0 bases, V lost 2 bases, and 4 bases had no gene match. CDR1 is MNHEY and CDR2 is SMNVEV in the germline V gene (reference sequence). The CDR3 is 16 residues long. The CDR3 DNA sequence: TGTGCCAGCAGTTTAAGCGGGATGAGCTCCTACAATGAGCAGTTCTTC. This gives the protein CASSLSGMSSYNEQFF.

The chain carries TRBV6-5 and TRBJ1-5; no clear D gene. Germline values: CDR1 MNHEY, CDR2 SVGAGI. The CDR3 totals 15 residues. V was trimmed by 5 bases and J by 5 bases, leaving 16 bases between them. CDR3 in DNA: TGTGCCAGCAGTCGGGGAGGCGCCTCTTATCAGCCCCAGCATTTT. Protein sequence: CASSRGGASYQPQHF.

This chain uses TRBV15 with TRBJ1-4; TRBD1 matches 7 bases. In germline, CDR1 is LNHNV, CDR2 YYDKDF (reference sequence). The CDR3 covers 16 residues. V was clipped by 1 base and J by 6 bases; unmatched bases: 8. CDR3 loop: CATSRGNRGGDEKLFF. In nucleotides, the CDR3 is TGTGCCACCAGCAGAGGGAACAGGGGTGGAGATGAAAAACTGTTTTTT.

The CDR3 DNA follows: TGTGCCAGCAGCGACGGAGGGAGTAATTCACCCCTCCACTTT. It specifies CASSDGGSNSPLHF. The V and J genes are TRBV6-1 and TRBJ1-6; no clear D. Germline V lookup: CDR1 MNHNS, CDR2 SASEGT. This CDR3 is 14 amino acids long. V was trimmed by 6 bases and J by 6 bases, leaving 12 bases between them.

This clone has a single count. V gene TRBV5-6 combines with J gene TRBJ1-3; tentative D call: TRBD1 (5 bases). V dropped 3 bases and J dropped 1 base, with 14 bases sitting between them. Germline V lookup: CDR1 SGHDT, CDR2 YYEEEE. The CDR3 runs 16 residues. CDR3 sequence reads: CASSWRDGGSGNTIYF. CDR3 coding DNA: TGTGCCAGCAGCTGGCGGGACGGAGGATCTGGAAACACCATATATTTT.

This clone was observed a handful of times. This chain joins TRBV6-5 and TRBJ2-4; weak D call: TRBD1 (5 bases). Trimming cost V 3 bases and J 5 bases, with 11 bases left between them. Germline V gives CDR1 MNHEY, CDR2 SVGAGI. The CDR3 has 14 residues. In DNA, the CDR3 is TGTGCCAGCAGTTATAGGGGCTCGGAAAACATTCAGTACTTC. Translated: CASSYRGSENIQYF.

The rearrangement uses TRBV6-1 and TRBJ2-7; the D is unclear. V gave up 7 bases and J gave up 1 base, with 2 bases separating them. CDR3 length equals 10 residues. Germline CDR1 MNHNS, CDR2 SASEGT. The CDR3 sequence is CASTSYEQYF. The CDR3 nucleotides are TGTGCCAGCACTTCCTACGAGCAGTACTTC.

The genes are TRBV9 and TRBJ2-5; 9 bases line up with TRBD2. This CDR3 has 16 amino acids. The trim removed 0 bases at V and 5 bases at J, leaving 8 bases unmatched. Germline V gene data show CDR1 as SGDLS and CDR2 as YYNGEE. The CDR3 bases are TGTGCCAGCAGCGTAGTGGCGGGAGGGATTGGCGAGACCCAGTACTTC. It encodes CASSVVAGGIGETQYF.

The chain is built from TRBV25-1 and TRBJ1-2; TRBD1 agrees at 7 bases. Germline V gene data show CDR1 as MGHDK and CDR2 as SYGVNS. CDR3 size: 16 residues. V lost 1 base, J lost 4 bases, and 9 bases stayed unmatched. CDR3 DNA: TGTGCCAGCAGTGAATCCGATAGGGGGCCGGGCTATGGCTACACCTTC. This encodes CASSESDRGPGYGYTF.

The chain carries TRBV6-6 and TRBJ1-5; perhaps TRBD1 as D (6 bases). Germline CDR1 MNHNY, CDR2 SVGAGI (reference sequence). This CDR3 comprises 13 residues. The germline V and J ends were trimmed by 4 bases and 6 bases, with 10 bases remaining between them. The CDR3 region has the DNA TGTGCCAGCAGTTCACAGGGTTCTCAGCCCCAGCATTTT. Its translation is CASSSQGSQPQHF.

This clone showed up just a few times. CDR3 bases: TGTGCCAGCAGCCCAAGGGGGCAGGGAAATTTAGAGACCCAGTACTTC. As protein: CASSPRGQGNLETQYF. The chain has TRBV9 and TRBJ2-5, with TRBD1 matching over 7 bases. The J segment lost 4 bases and the V segment lost 4 bases, leaving 13 bases of the junction unmatched. Germline V CDR1 and CDR2: SGDLS, YYNGEE. The CDR3 totals 16 residues.

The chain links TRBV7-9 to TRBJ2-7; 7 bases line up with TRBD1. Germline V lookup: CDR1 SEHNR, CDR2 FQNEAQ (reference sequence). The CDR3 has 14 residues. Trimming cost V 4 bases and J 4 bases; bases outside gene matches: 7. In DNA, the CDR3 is TGTGCCAGCAGCTCCAGCACAGGGGAATACGAGCAGTACGTC. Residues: CASSSSTGEYEQYV.

The CDR3 DNA follows: TGTGCCAGCAGCTTGAGACAGGGGGGCTATGGCTACACCTTC. Translation gives CASSLRQGGYGYTF. This sequence joins TRBV11-3 and TRBJ1-2; the match to TRBD1 covers 9 bases. V shed 3 bases, J shed 4 bases, and the junction held 3 bases outside the gene matches. CDR3 length: 14 amino acids. The germline V gene has CDR1 SGHNT and CDR2 YENEEA.

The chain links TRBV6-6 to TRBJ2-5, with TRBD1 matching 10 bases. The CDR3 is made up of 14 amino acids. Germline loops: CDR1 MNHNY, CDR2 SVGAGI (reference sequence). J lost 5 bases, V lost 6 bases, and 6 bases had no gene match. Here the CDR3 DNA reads TGTGCCAGCAGCTACAGGACAGGGGGGGAGACCCAGTACTTC. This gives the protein CASSYRTGGETQYF.

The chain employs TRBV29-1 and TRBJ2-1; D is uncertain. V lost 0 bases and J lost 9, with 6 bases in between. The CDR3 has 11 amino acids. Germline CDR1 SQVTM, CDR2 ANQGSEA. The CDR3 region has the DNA TGCAGCGTTGAAGATCTTAGTGAGCAGTTCTTC. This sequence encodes CSVEDLSEQFF.